This TCR beta chain was sequenced in a study of PD-1 blockade in classical Hodgkin lymphoma. Study-wide findings and caveats: CD4+ TCR diversity climbed significantly by C4D1, unlike CD8+ TCR diversity. Nivolumab initiation under 1 year post-ASCT meant exclusion.

For this clone: Its antigen is undetermined.

Every one of the patients relapsed after autologous stem cell transplantation (brentuximab vedotin exposure was variable). CDR1 and CDR2 from the germline V gene are SGHRS and YFSETQ. The CDR3 extends over 15 amino acids. V was shortened by 4 bases and J by 2 bases, with 15 bases between the two germline ends. Sequenced by immunoSEQ multiplex PCR; TCRdb stores in-frame clones only, minus some. Here the sample spans 95,000 to 120,000 clones, roughly nine tenths being singletons. The input for sequencing was peripheral blood mononuclear cells (PBMCs), taken before the second cycle of nivolumab. The chain carries TRBV5-1 and TRBJ2-5; D perhaps matches TRBD2 (6 bases). The origin of this receptor is a human donor with classical Hodgkin lymphoma. CDR3 nucleotide sequence: TGCGCCAGCAGCCCAAGTCCGGGAGATCAAGAGACCCAGTACTTC. As protein: CASSPSPGDQETQYF.